These 19 T cell receptor beta chains were sequenced from one sample in a study of blood T cell repertoires in COVID-19. Measured with immunoSEQ multiplex PCR; TCRdb has only the in-frame clones, and not every one. The sample consists of some 150,000 clones, about 85% of them appearing once. The sample consisted of peripheral blood. These receptors originate from a man between 40 and 49 years old with acute or convalescent COVID-19.

The chain joins TRBV4-3 to TRBJ2-7, with a weak D call TRBD2 (6 bases). Trimming took off 2 bases at V and 2 bases at J, with 10 bases between the two ends. This CDR3 has 14 residues. The germline CDR1 and CDR2 sequences are LGHNA and YSLEER. CDR3 sequence reads: CASSQFGGTYEQYF. The CDR3 DNA reads as TGCGCCAGCAGCCAATTCGGGGGAACCTACGAGCAGTACTTC.

J is TRBJ2-7 and V is TRBV7-2; the D is unclear. The germline gives CDR1 SGHTA, CDR2 FQGNSA. Deletions cut 5 bases from V and 2 bases from J, with 7 bases between. CDR3 length equals 12 residues. The CDR3 sequence is CASSLSTYEQYF. CDR3 nucleotides: TGTGCCAGCAGCCTATCGACCTACGAGCAGTACTTC.

The rearrangement links TRBV4-1 to TRBJ2-5; perhaps TRBD2 as D (6 bases). In germline, CDR1 is MGHRA, CDR2 YSYEKL. Deletions cut 2 bases from V and 4 bases from J, with 14 bases between. This CDR3 spans 15 amino acids. The CDR3 region has the DNA TGCGCCAGCAGCCAAACTTGGTCTAGCGTAGAGACCCAGTACTTC. Translation gives CASSQTWSSVETQYF.

Only a few counts were recorded for this clone. V and J are TRBV28 and TRBJ2-2; D gene uncertain. V dropped 3 bases and J dropped 6 bases, with 8 bases sitting between them. Per germline, CDR1 MDHEN and CDR2 SYDVKM. This CDR3 contains 13 residues. The CDR3: CASSFPSAGELFF. CDR3 nucleotide sequence: TGTGCCAGCAGTTTTCCGTCGGCCGGGGAGCTGTTTTTT. Variable domain in full (rest from reference TRBV28 and TRBJ2-2): DVKVTQSSRYLVKRTGEKVFLECVQDMDHENMFWYRQDPGLGLRLIYFSYDVKMKEKGDIPEGYSVSREKKERFSLILESASTNQTSMYLCASSFPSAGELFFGEGSRLTVL.

The chain recombines TRBV28 with TRBJ2-7; D is undetermined. Germline values: CDR1 MDHEN, CDR2 SYDVKM. The CDR3 totals 12 residues. V lost 6 bases and J lost 0, with 6 bases in between. The CDR3 DNA follows: TGTGCCAGCAGACGGGTCTCCTACGAGCAGTACTTC. It translates to CASRRVSYEQYF.

The count of this clone is one. The chain links TRBV5-1 to TRBJ1-6; D gene ambiguous. The germline V gene encodes CDR1 SGHRS and CDR2 YFSETQ. The CDR3 covers 16 residues. Trimming shortened V by 0 bases and J by 9 bases, and 16 bases separated the two germline ends. The CDR3 is CASSLVQERFGSPLHF. CDR3 DNA: TGCGCCAGCAGCTTGGTTCAGGAAAGGTTCGGTTCACCCCTCCACTTT.

This chain links TRBV7-9 with TRBJ1-2; D ambiguous. The CDR3 sequence is 16 residues long. Trimming pared 4 bases from V and 6 bases from J, leaving 21 bases between. Germline lookup yields CDR1 SEHNR and CDR2 FQNEAQ (reference sequence). The CDR3 region is CASSSAGRAYLNGYTF. The DNA of the CDR3 is TGTGCCAGCAGCTCCGCCGGGCGGGCTTACTTAAATGGCTACACCTTC.

The chain links TRBV16 to TRBJ2-1; 11 bases fit TRBD1. The CDR3 has 17 amino acids. CDR1 is KGHSY, CDR2 FQNENV, per germline. With 1 base clipped from V and 7 bases from J, the junction kept 9 bases outside the gene matches. CDR3 in amino acids: CASSQWLPGQGGNEQFF. The DNA for the CDR3 is TGTGCCAGCAGCCAATGGTTACCGGGACAGGGGGGGAATGAGCAGTTCTTC.

The chain recombines TRBV7-2 with TRBJ2-2; 8 nucleotides agree with TRBD2. Germline V gene data show CDR1 as SGHTA and CDR2 as FQGNSA. J was trimmed by 6 bases and V by 1 base; bases with no gene match: 10. There are 17 residues in the CDR3. The CDR3 DNA follows: TGTGCCAGCAGCTTAGAACGTCGGGGGGGAATTCCCGGGGAGCTGTTTTTT. As protein: CASSLERRGGIPGELFF. Filled out from reference TRBV7-2 and TRBJ2-2, the complete variable domain reads GAGVSQSPSNKVTEKGKDVELRCDPISGHTALYWYRQSLGQGLEFLIYFQGNSAPDKSGLPSDRFSAERTGGSVSTLTIQRTQQEDSAVYLCASSLERRGGIPGELFFGEGSRLTVL.

The rearrangement links TRBV2 to TRBJ1-5; D remains ambiguous. The V and J ends lost 8 bases and 1 base respectively, with 9 bases between them. The CDR3 covers 13 residues. In germline, CDR1 is SNHLY, CDR2 FYNNEI. CDR3 loop: CASRSESNQPQHF. The CDR3 nucleotides are TGTGCCAGCCGTTCAGAAAGCAATCAGCCCCAGCATTTT.

In its sample, this clone was seen once. This chain links TRBV9 with TRBJ2-1; D gene ambiguous. The CDR3 consists of 13 residues. Trimming cost V 0 bases and J 7 bases, with 8 bases left between them. Germline CDR1 is SGDLS and CDR2 is YYNGEE. In nucleotides, the CDR3 is TGTGCCAGCAGCGTAGCTATGTGGAATGAGCAGTTCTTC. Translating it yields CASSVAMWNEQFF.

V usage is TRBV7-9 and J usage is TRBJ2-5; the D is unclear. With 4 bases removed from V and 5 bases from J, the gap between germline ends came to 14 bases. The germline CDR1 and CDR2 sequences are SEHNR and FQNEAQ (reference sequence). There are 14 residues in the CDR3. The CDR3 DNA sequence: TGTGCCAGCAGCTCAGGTTATTCAACGGAGACCCAGTACTTC. Its protein is CASSSGYSTETQYF.

CDR3 region: CASSSDRGSNGYTF. In DNA form, the CDR3 reads TGCGCCAGCAGCTCCGACAGGGGAAGTAATGGCTACACCTTC. This chain uses TRBV5-1 with TRBJ1-2, with TRBD1 identical over 8 bases. There are 14 residues in the CDR3. The V and J ends lost 3 bases and 6 bases, in that order; junction bases with no gene match: 7. Germline V gene data show CDR1 as SGHRS and CDR2 as YFSETQ. Full variable domain (missing parts from reference TRBV5-1 and TRBJ1-2): KAGVTQTPRYLIKTRGQQVTLSCSPISGHRSVSWYQQTPGQGLQFLFEYFSETQRNKGNFPGRFSGRQFSNSRSEMNVSTLELGDSALYLCASSSDRGSNGYTFGSGTRLTVV.

The V gene is TRBV9, the J gene TRBJ1-4; no definite D call. The CDR3 contains 14 residues. Germline CDR1 reads SGDLS; CDR2 reads YYNGEE. The ends were cut back, 7 bases at V and 6 bases at J, with 16 bases in the middle. The CDR3 DNA follows: TGTGCCAGCTCTCCCGGCGGAGAGTATGAAAAACTGTTTTTT. Amino acid sequence: CASSPGGEYEKLFF.

The V gene is TRBV11-2, the J gene TRBJ2-5; 10 bases are shared with TRBD1. V lost 4 bases to trimming and J lost 3 bases; unmatched junction nucleotides: 5. The CDR3 runs 15 residues. Germline loops: CDR1 SGHAT, CDR2 FQNNGV. The CDR3 DNA reads as TGTGCCAGCAGCTCGCCGGGACAGGGGAAAGAGACCCAGTACTTC. Translated, it gives CASSSPGQGKETQYF.

The chain employs TRBV5-1 and TRBJ2-5; D unclear. The CDR3 runs to 13 residues. Germline assignment: CDR1 SGHRS and CDR2 YFSETQ. V was shortened by 4 bases and J by 5 bases, with 12 bases between the two germline ends. The CDR3: CASSTAFRETQYF. The CDR3 DNA reads as TGCGCCAGCAGCACAGCCTTTCGGGAGACCCAGTACTTC.

This sequence joins TRBV15 and TRBJ2-2; TRBD2 might be the D (5 bases). Germline lookup yields CDR1 LNHNV and CDR2 YYDKDF (reference sequence). V dropped 4 bases and J dropped 5 bases, with 11 bases sitting between them. The CDR3 loop spans 14 amino acids. The CDR3 loop reads CATSTSPGTGELFF. The CDR3 coding sequence is TGTGCCACCAGCACCAGTCCGGGGACCGGGGAGCTGTTTTTT.

This chain uses TRBV6-1 with TRBJ2-5; D possibly corresponds to TRBD2 (5 bases). Per germline, CDR1 MNHNS and CDR2 SASEGT. This CDR3 contains 15 residues. V lost 2 bases and J 2 bases, leaving 12 bases between the germline ends. CDR3 sequence: CASSERRTRQETQYF. As DNA, the CDR3 is TGTGCCAGCAGTGAAAGGAGGACTCGGCAAGAGACCCAGTACTTC.

This clone showed up just a few times. The chain is built from TRBV11-2 and TRBJ2-1; 8 nucleotides line up with TRBD2. V dropped 3 bases and J dropped 4; count of bases not matched to a gene: 2. CDR3 length equals 14 residues. From germline, CDR1 is SGHAT and CDR2 FQNNGV. CDR3 region: CASSFSGVYNEQFF. The CDR3 coding sequence is TGTGCCAGCAGCTTTAGCGGGGTTTACAATGAGCAGTTCTTC.